This T cell receptor (beta chain) was captured by sequencing in a study of identical twins. Trimming took off 1 base at V and 1 base at J, with 7 bases between the two ends. The CDR3 totals 14 residues. Using its own MiXCR run on the 5' RACE reads, TCRdb lists one record per CDR3 protein. The profile shows roughly 480,000 distinct CDR3 sequences, approximately 24% of them singletons. The same data also contributed to another study, on T cells expressing NK-cell markers. Per that study: Among several donors, these clonotypes also ranked first in the CD3+CD56-NKG2C+ fraction.

The TCR originated in a woman aged 18-35 years in good health. Sequencing was performed on CD4+ T cells sorted from blood. V is TRBV12-3 or TRBV12-4 and J is TRBJ1-2; D is uncertain. The CDR3 region has the DNA TGTGCCAGCAGTTTAGGAAGGGTTAACTATGGCTACACCTTC. Its translation: CASSLGRVNYGYTF.